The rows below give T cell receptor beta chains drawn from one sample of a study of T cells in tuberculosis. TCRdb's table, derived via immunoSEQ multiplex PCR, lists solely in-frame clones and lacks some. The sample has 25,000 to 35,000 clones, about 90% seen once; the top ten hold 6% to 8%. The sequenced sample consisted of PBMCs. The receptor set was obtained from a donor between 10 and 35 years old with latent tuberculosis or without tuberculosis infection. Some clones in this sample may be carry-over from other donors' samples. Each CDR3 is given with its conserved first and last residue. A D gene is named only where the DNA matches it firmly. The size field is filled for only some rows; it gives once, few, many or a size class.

CASREGQVGNQPQHF	TGTGCCAGCAGGGAGGGACAGGTAGGCAATCAGCCCCAGCATTTT	TRBV27	TRBJ1-5	TRBD1	NA
CASSDTGTGRDTQYF	TGTGCCAGCAGTGACACCGGGACAGGGAGGGATACGCAGTATTTT	TRBV6-1	TRBJ2-3	TRBD1	once
CASSIGTGGSPLHF	TGTGCCAGTAGTATTGGGACAGGGGGTTCACCCCTCCACTTT	TRBV19	TRBJ1-6	TRBD1	NA
CASSQEPGWSSYEQYF	TGCGCCAGCAGCCAAGAACCAGGGTGGTCCTCCTACGAGCAGTACTTC	TRBV4-1	TRBJ2-7	NA	NA
CASSLTGGFGYTF	TGTGCCAGCAGCCTCACCGGCGGCTTCGGCTACACCTTC	TRBV28	TRBJ1-2	NA	NA
CASSLLMPGQGDTEAFF	TGTGCCAGCAGCTTACTAATGCCGGGACAGGGGGACACTGAAGCTTTCTTT	TRBV11-2	TRBJ1-1	TRBD1	NA
CASSQVGVEASYNEQFF	TGTGCCAGCAGCCAAGTAGGGGTCGAGGCCTCCTACAATGAGCAGTTCTTC	TRBV4-2	TRBJ2-1	NA	NA
CASSLGASNSYEQYF	TGTGCCAGCAGCTTGGGAGCCTCGAACTCCTACGAGCAGTACTTC	TRBV5-5	TRBJ2-7	NA	NA
CASSGGTYEQYF	TGTGCCAGCAGTGGAGGGACCTACGAGCAGTACTTC	TRBV2	TRBJ2-7	NA	once
CASSFKGEKQYF	TGTGCCAGCAGCTTTAAGGGGGAGAAACAGTACTTC	TRBV5-4	TRBJ2-4	NA	NA
CASSPDKSLFHEQYF	TGTGCCAGCAGCCCTGATAAGAGCCTTTTTCACGAGCAGTACTTC	TRBV7-9	TRBJ2-7	NA	NA
CASSSGILRGDTQYF	TGTGCCAGCAGTTCCGGGATCCTCAGGGGAGATACGCAGTATTTT	TRBV28	TRBJ2-3	NA	NA
CASSFTGNSNTEAFF	TGTGCCAGCAGCTTCACAGGAAACTCGAACACTGAAGCTTTCTTT	TRBV5-6	TRBJ1-1	NA	NA
CASKLTGTANNSPLHF	TGTGCCAGCAAATTGACCGGGACAGCAAATAATTCACCCCTCCACTTT	TRBV27	TRBJ1-6	TRBD1	NA
CASSLYLATALKGTEAFF	TGTGCCAGCAGCTTATATTTGGCGACAGCCTTGAAGGGGACTGAAGCTTTCTTT	TRBV13	TRBJ1-1	NA	NA
CASRRHGQGDGNTIYF	TGTGCCAGCCGTCGGCATGGACAGGGTGACGGAAACACCATATATTTT	TRBV25-1	TRBJ1-3	TRBD1	NA
CASSPEGNTYGYTF	TGCGCCAGCAGCCCGGAGGGGAATACGTATGGCTACACCTTC	TRBV5-1	TRBJ1-2	NA	NA
CASSLISYEQYF	TGTGCCAGCAGCTTAATCAGCTACGAGCAGTACTTC	TRBV11-2	TRBJ2-7	NA	few
CASRLTGDYGYTF	TGTGCCAGCAGGTTGACAGGGGACTATGGCTACACCTTC	TRBV27	TRBJ1-2	TRBD1	NA
CASSLLGAGVTYEQYF	TGCGCCAGCAGCTTGTTAGGAGCGGGGGTGACCTACGAGCAGTACTTC	TRBV5-1	TRBJ2-7	TRBD2	once
CASSDDRLQPQHF	TGTGCCAGCAGCGATGACAGGCTGCAGCCCCAGCATTTT	TRBV6-5	TRBJ1-5	NA	NA
CASRGPGGVEQYF	TGTGCCAGCAGGGGGCCCGGGGGGGTCGAGCAGTACTTC	TRBV2	TRBJ2-7	TRBD2	NA
CSVLPPSSYNEQFF	TGCAGCGTGCTACCCCCGAGCTCCTACAATGAGCAGTTCTTC	TRBV29-1	TRBJ2-1	NA	NA
CASSPLGGNTEAFF	TGTGCCAGCAGCCCCCTGGGGGGGAACACTGAAGCTTTCTTT	TRBV6-5	TRBJ1-1	NA	NA
CASSPGGQLSNEQYF	TGTGCCAGCAGCCCCGGCGGCCAACTCTCGAACGAGCAGTACTTC	TRBV7-8	TRBJ2-7	NA	NA
CASRRDWTGATEAFF	TGTGCCAGCAGGAGGGACTGGACAGGGGCGACTGAAGCTTTCTTT	TRBV6-5	TRBJ1-1	TRBD1	NA
CASSESKKVAGGHEQFF	TGTGCCAGCAGTGAAAGTAAGAAAGTGGCGGGAGGTCATGAGCAGTTCTTC	TRBV6-1	TRBJ2-1	TRBD2	NA
CASSLSGQGSTGELFF	TGTGCCAGCAGCTTATCAGGACAGGGATCCACCGGGGAGCTGTTTTTT	TRBV7-2	TRBJ2-2	TRBD1	NA
CASSTTGDSYTGELFF	TGTGCCAGCAGTACAACAGGGGATTCCTACACCGGGGAGCTGTTTTTT	TRBV6-6	TRBJ2-2	TRBD1	once
CASSSDGGRTEAFF	TGTGCCAGCAGCTCCGACGGGGGTCGCACTGAAGCTTTCTTT	TRBV5-4	TRBJ1-1	NA	NA
CASSLWSTGKNSPLHF	TGTGCCAGCAGCTTGTGGTCGACAGGGAAGAATTCACCCCTCCACTTT	TRBV5-6	TRBJ1-6	TRBD1	NA
CASSTGEAWGIEQYF	TGTGCCAGCAGTACAGGGGAAGCTTGGGGAATCGAGCAGTACTTC	TRBV6-6	TRBJ2-7	TRBD1	NA
CASSFSLAHVNEQFF	TGTGCCAGCAGCTTCAGCCTAGCACACGTAAATGAGCAGTTCTTC	TRBV7-6	TRBJ2-1	NA	NA
CASSFRVGTGELFF	TGTGCCAGCAGTTTCCGCGTCGGCACCGGGGAGCTGTTTTTT	TRBV6-6	TRBJ2-2	NA	NA
CAWARGGTSSYEQYF	TGTGCCTGGGCAAGAGGGGGTACCAGCTCCTACGAGCAGTACTTC	TRBV30	TRBJ2-7	NA	once
CASSLGGSYFYEQYF	TGTGCCAGCAGTTTAGGCGGGAGCTATTTCTACGAGCAGTACTTC	TRBV27	TRBJ2-7	TRBD2	once
CASSLAGTYNEQFF	TGTGCCAGCAGCTTGGCCGGGACCTACAATGAGCAGTTCTTC	TRBV5-4	TRBJ2-1	NA	NA
CASSHKTSGSPADTQYF	TGCGCCAGCAGCCACAAGACTAGCGGGTCCCCCGCAGATACGCAGTATTTT	TRBV4-1	TRBJ2-3	TRBD2	NA
CASSSSDRDLSSGYTF	TGTGCCAGCAGTTCTTCCGACAGGGACCTATCTTCTGGCTACACCTTC	TRBV2	TRBJ1-2	TRBD1	NA
CASSARQGDTGELFF	TGTGCCAGCAGTGCAAGGCAGGGGGACACCGGGGAGCTGTTTTTT	TRBV6-4	TRBJ2-2	TRBD1	NA
CASGPTVYEQYF	TGTGCTAGTGGCCCCACAGTCTACGAGCAGTACTTC	TRBV12-5	TRBJ2-7	NA	NA
CASSLKAGRDEQFF	TGCGCCAGCAGCTTGAAGGCCGGGAGAGATGAGCAGTTCTTC	TRBV5-1	TRBJ2-1	NA	NA
CASRSRDSHHEQYF	TGTGCCAGTCGATCCCGGGACAGTCACCACGAGCAGTACTTC	TRBV19	TRBJ2-7	TRBD1	NA
CASSWGQGGEQYF	TGCGCCAGCAGCTGGGGACAGGGGGGCGAGCAGTACTTC	TRBV5-1	TRBJ2-7	TRBD1	NA
CASSPGTSGNNEQFF	TGTGCCAGCAGTCCCGGGACTAGCGGGAACAATGAGCAGTTCTTC	TRBV27	TRBJ2-1	TRBD2	once
CAISESYVSGGAGDTQYF	TGTGCCATCAGTGAGTCCTATGTAAGCGGGGGGGCAGGAGATACGCAGTATTTT	TRBV10-3	TRBJ2-3	TRBD2	NA
CASSLGGTAGNTIYF	TGTGCCAGCAGCTTGGGCGGGACCGCCGGAAACACCATATATTTT	TRBV7-9	TRBJ1-3	NA	NA
CASSLMGQGAYEQFF	TGTGCCAGCAGCTTAATGGGACAGGGGGCATATGAGCAGTTCTTC	TRBV7-8	TRBJ2-1	TRBD1	once
CAWSRGSTNEKLFF	TGTGCCTGGAGCCGAGGGTCCACTAATGAAAAACTGTTTTTT	TRBV30	TRBJ1-4	NA	NA
CASSSRDRGEKLFF	TGTGCCAGCAGCTCCCGGGACAGAGGGGAAAAACTGTTTTTT	TRBV7-9	TRBJ1-4	TRBD1	NA
CASSRGTGYTEAFF	TGTGCCAGCAGCAGGGGGACAGGGTACACTGAAGCTTTCTTT	TRBV5-4	TRBJ1-1	TRBD1	NA
CASRGLGDTGELFF	TGTGCCAGCAGGGGACTGGGAGACACCGGGGAGCTGTTTTTT	TRBV6-1	TRBJ2-2	NA	NA
CASSRGQSSYEQYF	TGTGCCAGCAGCCGTGGACAGAGCTCCTACGAGCAGTACTTC	TRBV7-9	TRBJ2-7	NA	few
CASSWQVRGEQYF	TGTGCCAGCTCATGGCAAGTGAGGGGGGAGCAGTACTTC	TRBV2	TRBJ2-7	NA	NA
CASSSRPSGSEETQYF	TGTGCCAGCAGTTCCCGACCTAGCGGGAGTGAAGAGACCCAGTACTTC	TRBV28	TRBJ2-5	TRBD2	NA